The T cell receptor beta chain described here comes from a study of early T cells in non-severe SARS-CoV-2 infection. The wider study: The authors sequenced bulk RNA from unsorted whole blood, leaving chains unpaired.

TCRdb processed the 5' RACE reads anew with MiXCR; each CDR3 protein has one entry. The sample has 25,000 to 30,000 distinct CDR3 sequences, around 5.8% seen once. Whole-study findings and limits: Anti-spike CD8 responses were favored in VDJdb matching, and private and CD4 specificities were missed.

From germline, CDR1 is KGHSH and CDR2 LQKENI. Losses at the gene ends were 4 bases for V and 9 bases for J; bases not matched to a gene: 4. The CDR3 covers 13 residues. This clonotype was counted at least ten times. Its target is not known. The rearrangement joins TRBV18 to TRBJ1-5, with 9 bases that match TRBD1. The sample consisted of whole blood. This clonotype was obtained from an adult who was a healthcare worker with PCR-confirmed SARS-CoV-2 infection or an uninfected control (not recorded which). The CDR3: CASSRGTGPPQHF. The CDR3 DNA sequence: TGTGCCAGCTCACGAGGGACAGGGCCGCCCCAGCATTTT.